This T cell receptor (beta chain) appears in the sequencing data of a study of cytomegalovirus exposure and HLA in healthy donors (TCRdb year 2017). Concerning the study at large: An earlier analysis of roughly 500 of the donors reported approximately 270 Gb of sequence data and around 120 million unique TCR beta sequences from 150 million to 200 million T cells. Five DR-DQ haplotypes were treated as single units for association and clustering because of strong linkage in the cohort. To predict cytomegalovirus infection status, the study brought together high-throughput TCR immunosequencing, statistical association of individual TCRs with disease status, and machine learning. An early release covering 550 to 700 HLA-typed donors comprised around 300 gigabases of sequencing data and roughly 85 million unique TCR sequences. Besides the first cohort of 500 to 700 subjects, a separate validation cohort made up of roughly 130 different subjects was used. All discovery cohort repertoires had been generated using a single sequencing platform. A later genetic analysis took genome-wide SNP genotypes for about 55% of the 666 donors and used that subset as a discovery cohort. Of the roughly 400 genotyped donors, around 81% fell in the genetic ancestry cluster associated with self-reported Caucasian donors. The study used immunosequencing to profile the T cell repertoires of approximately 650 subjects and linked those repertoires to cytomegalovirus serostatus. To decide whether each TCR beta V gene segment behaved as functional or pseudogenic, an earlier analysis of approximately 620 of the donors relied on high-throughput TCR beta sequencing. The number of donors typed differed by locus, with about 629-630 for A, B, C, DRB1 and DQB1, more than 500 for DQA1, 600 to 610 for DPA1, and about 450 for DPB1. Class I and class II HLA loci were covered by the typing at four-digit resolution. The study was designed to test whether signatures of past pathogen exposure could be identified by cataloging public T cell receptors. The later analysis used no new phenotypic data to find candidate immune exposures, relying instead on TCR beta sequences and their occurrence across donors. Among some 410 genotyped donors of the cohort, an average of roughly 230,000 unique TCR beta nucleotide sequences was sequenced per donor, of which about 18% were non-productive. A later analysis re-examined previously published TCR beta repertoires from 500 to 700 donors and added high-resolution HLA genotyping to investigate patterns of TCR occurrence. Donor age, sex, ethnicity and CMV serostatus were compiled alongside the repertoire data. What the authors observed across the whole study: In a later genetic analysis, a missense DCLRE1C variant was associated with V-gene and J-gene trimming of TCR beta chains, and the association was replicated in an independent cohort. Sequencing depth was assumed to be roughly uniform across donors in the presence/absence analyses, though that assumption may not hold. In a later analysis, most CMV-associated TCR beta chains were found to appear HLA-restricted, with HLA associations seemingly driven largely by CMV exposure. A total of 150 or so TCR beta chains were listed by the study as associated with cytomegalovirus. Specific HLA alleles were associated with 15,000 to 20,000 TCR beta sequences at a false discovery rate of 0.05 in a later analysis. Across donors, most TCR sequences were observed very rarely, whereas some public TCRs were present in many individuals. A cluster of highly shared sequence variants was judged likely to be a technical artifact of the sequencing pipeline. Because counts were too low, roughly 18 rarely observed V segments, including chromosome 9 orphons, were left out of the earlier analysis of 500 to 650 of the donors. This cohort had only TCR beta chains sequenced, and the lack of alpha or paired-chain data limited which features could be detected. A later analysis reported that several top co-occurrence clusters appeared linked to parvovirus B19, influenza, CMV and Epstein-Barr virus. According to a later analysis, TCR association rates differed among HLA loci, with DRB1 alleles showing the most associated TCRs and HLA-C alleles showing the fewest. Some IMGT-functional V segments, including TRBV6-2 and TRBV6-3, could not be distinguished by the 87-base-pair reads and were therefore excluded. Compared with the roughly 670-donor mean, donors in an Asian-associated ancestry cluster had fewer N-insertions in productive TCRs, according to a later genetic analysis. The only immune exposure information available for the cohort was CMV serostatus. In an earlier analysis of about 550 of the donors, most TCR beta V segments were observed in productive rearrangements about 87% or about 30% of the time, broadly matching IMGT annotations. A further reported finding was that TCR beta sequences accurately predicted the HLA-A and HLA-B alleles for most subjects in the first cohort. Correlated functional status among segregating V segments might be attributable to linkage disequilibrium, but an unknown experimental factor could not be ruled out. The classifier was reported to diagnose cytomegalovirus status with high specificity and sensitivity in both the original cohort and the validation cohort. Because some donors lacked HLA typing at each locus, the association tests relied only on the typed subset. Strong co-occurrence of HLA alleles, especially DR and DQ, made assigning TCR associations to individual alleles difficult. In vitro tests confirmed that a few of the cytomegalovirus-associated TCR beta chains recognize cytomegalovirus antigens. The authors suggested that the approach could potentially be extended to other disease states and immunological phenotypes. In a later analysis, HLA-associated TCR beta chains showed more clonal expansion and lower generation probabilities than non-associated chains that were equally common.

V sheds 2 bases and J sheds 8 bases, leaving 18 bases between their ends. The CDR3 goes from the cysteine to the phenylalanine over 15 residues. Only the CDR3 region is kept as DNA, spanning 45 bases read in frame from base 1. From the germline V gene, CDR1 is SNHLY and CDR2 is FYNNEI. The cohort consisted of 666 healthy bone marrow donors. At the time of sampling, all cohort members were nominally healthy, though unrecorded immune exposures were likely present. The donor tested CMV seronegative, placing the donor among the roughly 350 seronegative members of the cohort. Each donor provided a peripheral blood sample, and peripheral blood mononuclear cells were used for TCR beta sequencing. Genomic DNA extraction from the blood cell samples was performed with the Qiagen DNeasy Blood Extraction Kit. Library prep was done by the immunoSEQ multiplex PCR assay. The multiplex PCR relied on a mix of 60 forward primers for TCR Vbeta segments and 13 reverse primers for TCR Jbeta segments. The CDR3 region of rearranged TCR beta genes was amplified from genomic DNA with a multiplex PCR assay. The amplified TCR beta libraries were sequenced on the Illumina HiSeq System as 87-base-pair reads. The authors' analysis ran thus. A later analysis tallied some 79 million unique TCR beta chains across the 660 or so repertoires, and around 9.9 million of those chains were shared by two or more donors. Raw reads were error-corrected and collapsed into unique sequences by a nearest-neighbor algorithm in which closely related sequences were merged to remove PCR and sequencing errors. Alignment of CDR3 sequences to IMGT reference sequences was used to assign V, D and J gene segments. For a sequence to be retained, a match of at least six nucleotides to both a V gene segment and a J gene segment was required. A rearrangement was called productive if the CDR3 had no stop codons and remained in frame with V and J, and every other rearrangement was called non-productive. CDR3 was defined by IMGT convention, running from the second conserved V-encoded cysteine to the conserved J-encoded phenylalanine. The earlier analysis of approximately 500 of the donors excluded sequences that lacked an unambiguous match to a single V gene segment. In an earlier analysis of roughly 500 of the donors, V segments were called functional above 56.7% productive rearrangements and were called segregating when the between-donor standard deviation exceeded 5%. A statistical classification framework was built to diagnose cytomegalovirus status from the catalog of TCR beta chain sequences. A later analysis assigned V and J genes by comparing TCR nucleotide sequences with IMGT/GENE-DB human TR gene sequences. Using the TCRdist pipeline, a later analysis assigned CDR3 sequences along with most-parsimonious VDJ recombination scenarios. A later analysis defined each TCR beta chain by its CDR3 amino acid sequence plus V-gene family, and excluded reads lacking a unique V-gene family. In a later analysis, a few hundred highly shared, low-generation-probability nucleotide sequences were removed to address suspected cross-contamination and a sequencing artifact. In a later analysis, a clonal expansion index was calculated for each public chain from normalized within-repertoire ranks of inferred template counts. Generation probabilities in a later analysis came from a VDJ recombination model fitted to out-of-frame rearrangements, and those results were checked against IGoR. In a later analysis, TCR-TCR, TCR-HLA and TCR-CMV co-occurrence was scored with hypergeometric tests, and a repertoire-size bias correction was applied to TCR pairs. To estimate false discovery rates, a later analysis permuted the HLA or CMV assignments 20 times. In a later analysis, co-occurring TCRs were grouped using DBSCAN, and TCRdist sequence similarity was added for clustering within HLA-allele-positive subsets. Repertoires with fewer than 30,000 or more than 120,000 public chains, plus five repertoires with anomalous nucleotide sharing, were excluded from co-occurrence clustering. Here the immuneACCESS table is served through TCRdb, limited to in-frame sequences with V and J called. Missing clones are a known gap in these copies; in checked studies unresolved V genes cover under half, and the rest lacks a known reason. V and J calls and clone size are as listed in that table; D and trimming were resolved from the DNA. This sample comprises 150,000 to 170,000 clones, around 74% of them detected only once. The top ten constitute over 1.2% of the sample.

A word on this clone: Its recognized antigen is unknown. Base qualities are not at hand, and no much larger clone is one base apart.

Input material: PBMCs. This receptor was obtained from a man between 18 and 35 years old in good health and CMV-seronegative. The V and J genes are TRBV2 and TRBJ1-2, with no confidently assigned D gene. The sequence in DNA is TGTGCCAGCAGTGAATCGACACGGGGAATGCGGGGCTACACCTTC. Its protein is CASSESTRGMRGYTF.